One and the same sample provided the 2 T cell receptor beta chains below, sequenced in a study of T cells in Graves' hyperthyroidism and ophthalmopathy (dated by TCRdb to between 2018 and 2021). To prepare the library, multiplex PCR was applied. TCRdb records Illumina HiSeq 2000 as the sequencer. The TCR beta CDR3 regions were amplified from RNA transcripts. The first round of RT-PCR for the TCR CDR3 was performed with the HTBI primer set and the Qiagen OneStep RT-PCR kit. The raw public reads went through TCRdb reprocessing: fastp at Q25, MiXCR clone calling, in-frame beta chains kept. For every CDR3 protein sequence, its rows merge into one entry that carries the most common genes and DNA. In this sample the table shows 96,000 or so distinct CDR3 sequences, 51% of which occur a single time. The ten largest clones add up to 27% of the sample. Sequencing was performed on blood. All receptors come from a woman between 35 and 50 years old with Graves' hyperthyroidism.

This clonotype was counted ten times or more. This sequence joins TRBV2 and TRBJ1-2, with TRBD1 as a possible D gene (5 bases). Germline CDR1 is SNHLY and CDR2 is FYNNEI. This CDR3 has 12 residues. The V end was cut by 10 bases, the J end by 2 bases, with 11 bases between. CDR3 in amino acids: CATGTENYGYTF. For the CDR3, the DNA is TGTGCCACCGGGACCGAGAACTATGGCTACACCTTC.

The rearrangement uses TRBV9 and TRBJ2-3; D gene uncertain. The CDR3 is 16 amino acids. Trimming removed 0 bases from V and 2 bases from J, with 13 bases in between. From germline, CDR1 is SGDLS and CDR2 YYNGEE. CDR3 nucleotides: TGTGCCAGCAGCGTAGATGGGATCGATTACACAGATACGCAGTATTTT. Protein product: CASSVDGIDYTDTQYF.